This T cell receptor beta chain was recovered during a study of OX40 agonist ivuxolimab in advanced cancers. As for the study in general: Ivuxolimab, an agonist antibody against OX40 (CD134), was given to patients. Subjects had a mean age of around 60 years, with a range of about 23 to 90; just over 80% were male.

Trimming left V 3 bases short and J 4 bases short, with 10 bases between. From germline, CDR1 is SGHNT and CDR2 YENEEA. The CDR3 is made up of 14 amino acids. Assay used: immunoSEQ multiplex PCR; TCRdb lists only in-frame clones, some missing. The data show over 75,000 clones, 90% seen once. In the case of this clone: Its antigen remains unknown.

Study observations and caveats: Clonal expansion from baseline to week 6 occurred in both CD4+ and CD8+ T cells.

V usage is TRBV11-3 and J usage is TRBJ1-3; D is uncertain. Sample: CD4+ or CD8+ T cells sorted from blood, taken in a trial of the OX40 agonist ivuxolimab. The sequence derives from an adult with an advanced solid tumor such as melanoma, head and neck, liver or kidney cancer. CDR3 nucleotides: TGTGCCAGCAGCTTGCTCCTCTCGGGAAACACCATATATTTT. Translation: CASSLLLSGNTIYF.